The 9 T cell receptor beta chains given below trace back to one sample, sequenced in a study of blood T cell repertoires in COVID-19. Produced via immunoSEQ multiplex PCR; TCRdb's table is partial and in-frame only. Among fewer than 50,000 clones listed, roughly 88% were seen once. The specimen sequenced was peripheral blood. The receptors shown here come from a human donor in a cohort sampled during active COVID-19.

This sequence joins TRBV6-2 or TRBV6-3 and TRBJ2-5; 11 nucleotides agree with TRBD2. From germline, CDR1 is MNHEY and CDR2 SVGEGT. The CDR3 is made up of 19 amino acids. Trimming cost V 4 bases and J 1 base; bases outside gene matches: 14. The CDR3 DNA reads TGTGCCAGCAGTTGCCCCACTAGCGGGAGTATTATTTGCCAAGAGACCCAGTACTTC. Translation gives CASSCPTSGSIICQETQYF.

J is TRBJ1-3 and V is TRBV7-2; 7 bases are a match to TRBD1. Per the germline V gene, CDR1 is SGHTA and CDR2 is FQGNSA. The CDR3 covers 17 residues. Germline trimming cut 4 bases from V and 4 bases from J; bases unmatched to any gene: 13. This CDR3 reads CASSYSLTTGPGNTIYF. In nucleotides, the CDR3 is TGTGCCAGCAGCTATAGCCTCACGACAGGGCCGGGAAACACCATATATTTT.

This rearrangement joins TRBV28 to TRBJ2-5, with D tentatively TRBD1 (5 bases). V was pared by 5 bases and J by 3 bases, with 13 bases between. CDR3 size: 14 residues. Germline CDR1 and CDR2: MDHEN and SYDVKM. CDR3 protein: CASSRSDTKETQYF. The CDR3 coding sequence is TGTGCCAGCAGTCGGTCGGACACCAAAGAGACCCAGTACTTC.

Only a few counts were recorded for this clone. The rearrangement uses TRBV4-2 and TRBJ1-3; 8 nucleotides line up with TRBD1. From germline, CDR1 is LGHNA and CDR2 YNFKEQ. The junction had 11 bases not matched to a gene; V was cut back by 4 bases and J by 0 bases. The CDR3 sequence is 18 residues long. This CDR3 is CASSRPEGTGSSGNTIYF. The CDR3 nucleotides read TGTGCCAGCAGCCGCCCGGAGGGGACAGGTAGCTCTGGAAACACCATATATTTT.

The CDR3 region is CASSFFSTVTEAFF. The DNA for the CDR3 is TGTGCCAGCAGCTTCTTTTCCACGGTTACTGAAGCTTTCTTT. The gene calls are TRBV7-2 and TRBJ1-1; no firm D call. Germline V gene data show CDR1 as SGHTA and CDR2 as FQGNSA. V was cut by 3 bases and J by 5 bases, with 13 bases left in between. The CDR3 is 14 amino acids. Full variable domain (outside the CDR3, taken from reference TRBV7-2 and TRBJ1-1): GAGVSQSPSNKVTEKGKDVELRCDPISGHTALYWYRQSLGQGLEFLIYFQGNSAPDKSGLPSDRFSAERTGGSVSTLTIQRTQQEDSAVYLCASSFFSTVTEAFFGQGTRLTVV.

V gene TRBV5-1 combines with J gene TRBJ2-3; 7 bases agree with TRBD1. J was trimmed by 1 base and V by 4 bases; bases with no gene match: 9. In germline, CDR1 is SGHRS, CDR2 YFSETQ. This CDR3 contains 16 residues. The CDR3 here is CASSLDGQAGTDTQYF. The CDR3 nucleotides read TGCGCCAGCAGCCTCGATGGACAGGCGGGCACAGATACGCAGTATTTT.

The chain joins TRBV9 to TRBJ2-5, with TRBD2 identical over 16 bases. The trim removed 3 bases at V and 4 bases at J, leaving 9 bases unmatched. The CDR3 contains 18 residues. Germline CDR1 and CDR2: SGDLS and YYNGEE. Here the CDR3 reads CASSGGTSGGVFPETQYF. CDR3 in DNA: TGTGCCAGCAGCGGTGGGACTAGCGGGGGGGTTTTCCCAGAGACCCAGTACTTC.

V usage is TRBV3-1 (or the pseudogene TRBV3-2) and J usage is TRBJ2-2, with 7 bases lining up with TRBD1. The CDR3 spans 16 residues. Germline values: CDR1 LGHDT, CDR2 YNNKEL (reference sequence). The trim removed 4 bases at V and 0 bases at J, leaving 5 bases unmatched. CDR3 coding DNA: TGTGCCAGCAGCCTACGGGACAGTGCGAACACCGGGGAGCTGTTTTTT. This codes for CASSLRDSANTGELFF.

V is TRBV6-5 and J is TRBJ2-1; 10 nucleotides align to TRBD2. V dropped 8 bases and J dropped 15; count of bases not matched to a gene: 10. This CDR3 spans 12 amino acids. Germline V gene lookup returns CDR1 MNHEY and CDR2 SVGAGI. In nucleotides, the CDR3 is TGTGCCAGCGGAACAGCGGGAGGGCCAACGTTCTTC. This sequence encodes CASGTAGGPTFF.